These 31 T cell receptor beta chains were sequenced from one sample in a study of blood T cell repertoires in COVID-19. The assay was immunoSEQ multiplex PCR, and TCRdb's table has in-frame clones only and misses some. In the table there are about 80,000 clones, approximately 85% of which are singletons. The material sequenced was peripheral blood. Receptors originate from a man between 65 and 79 years old with acute or convalescent COVID-19.

The rearrangement joins TRBV9 to TRBJ2-3; a possible D gene is TRBD1 (5 bases). This CDR3 spans 15 amino acids. Trimming took off 2 bases at V and 2 bases at J, with 12 bases between the two ends. CDR1 and CDR2 from the germline V gene are SGDLS and YYNGEE. CDR3 protein: CASSVVDSSTDTQYF. The CDR3 nucleotides are TGTGCCAGCAGCGTCGTAGACAGCTCCACAGATACGCAGTATTTT.

This chain links TRBV28 with TRBJ2-1; 8 bases map to TRBD2. The V gene end was trimmed by 4 bases and the J gene end by 7 bases; junction bases not matched to a gene: 12. The CDR3 covers 16 residues. Germline CDR1 is MDHEN and CDR2 is SYDVKM. The CDR3 DNA reads as TGTGCCAGCAGTTATCTATCGGGGGGGTTAGCGAATGAGCAGTTCTTC. Protein: CASSYLSGGLANEQFF.

At least ten counts were recorded for this clone. The chain couples TRBV5-4 to TRBJ2-7; 12 positions match TRBD2. Losses at the gene ends were 3 bases for V and 2 bases for J; bases not matched to a gene: 3. Germline lookup yields CDR1 SGHNT and CDR2 YYREEE (reference sequence). The CDR3 spans 15 residues. In nucleotides, the CDR3 is TGTGCCAGCAGCTCTGGACTAGCGGGGACCTACGAGCAGTACTTC. Amino acid sequence: CASSSGLAGTYEQYF.

The V and J genes are TRBV27 and TRBJ1-6, with no clear D. This CDR3 is 13 amino acids long. Germline-derived CDR1 and CDR2 are MNHEY and SMNVEV (reference sequence). Trimming shortened V by 8 bases and J by 10 bases, and 15 bases separated the two germline ends. CDR3 sequence reads: CASGREGSSPLHF. CDR3 sequence (DNA): TGTGCCAGCGGACGGGAAGGGAGCTCACCCCTCCACTTT.

The V and J genes are TRBV11-1 and TRBJ2-1, with TRBD2 matching over 7 bases. CDR1 is SGHAT, CDR2 FQDESV, per germline (reference sequence). V gave up 7 bases and J gave up 1 base; unmatched junction bases: 4. The CDR3 runs to 14 residues. This chain's CDR3 is CASKAGLSYNEQFF. The DNA for the CDR3 is TGTGCCAGCAAAGCGGGGTTATCCTACAATGAGCAGTTCTTC.

J is TRBJ2-7 and V is TRBV7-6, with D perhaps TRBD2 (6 bases). Trimming cost V 4 bases and J 7 bases, with 20 bases left between them. The CDR3 covers 15 residues. Germline CDR1 is SGHVS and CDR2 is FNYEAQ. The CDR3 sequence: CASSSNTGTPWEQYF. CDR3 DNA: TGTGCCAGCAGCTCCAACACCGGGACTCCCTGGGAGCAGTACTTC.

J is TRBJ1-5 and V is TRBV28, with 8 bases fitting TRBD1. V was clipped by 3 bases and J by 6 bases; unmatched bases: 4. CDR1 and CDR2 from the germline V gene are MDHEN and SYDVKM. This CDR3 region has 14 residues. This chain's CDR3 is CASSFVDRVQPQHF. CDR3 DNA sequence: TGTGCCAGCAGTTTCGTGGACAGGGTTCAGCCCCAGCATTTT.

The chain joins TRBV7-2 to TRBJ2-3, with D perhaps TRBD2 (6 bases). Trimming shortened V by 5 bases and J by 6 bases, and 9 bases separated the two germline ends. This CDR3 spans 12 amino acids. Germline lookup yields CDR1 SGHTA and CDR2 FQGNSA. The CDR3 DNA reads as TGTGCCAGCAGCACCCGGGGGGATACGCAGTATTTT. Translated, it gives CASSTRGDTQYF.

The chain employs TRBV3-1 (or the pseudogene TRBV3-2) and TRBJ1-1; 10 bases line up with TRBD1. Germline assignment: CDR1 LGHDT and CDR2 YNNKEL (reference sequence). V dropped 6 bases and J dropped 7; count of bases not matched to a gene: 5. The CDR3 contains 13 residues. Here the CDR3 DNA reads TGTGCCAGCAGTCCGACAGGGGGCTTTGAAGCTTTCTTT. Its translation: CASSPTGGFEAFF.

The chain combines TRBV6-5 with TRBJ2-5, with unresolved D. Germline V CDR1 and CDR2: MNHEY, SVGAGI. V was clipped by 4 bases and J by 2 bases, with 14 bases between them. The CDR3 loop spans 15 amino acids. The CDR3 is CASSFSRQAQETQYF. The CDR3 DNA follows: TGTGCCAGCAGTTTCTCCCGCCAGGCACAAGAGACCCAGTACTTC.

The chain links TRBV28 to TRBJ1-5; D uncertain. This CDR3 contains 15 residues. Germline assignment: CDR1 MDHEN and CDR2 SYDVKM. Trimming took off 1 base at V and 6 bases at J, with 13 bases between the two ends. In DNA form, the CDR3 reads TGTGCCAGCAGTTTATCCTACAGAGATGGTCAGCCCCAGCATTTT. It codes for CASSLSYRDGQPQHF. Full variable domain (rest looked up from reference TRBV28 and TRBJ1-5): DVKVTQSSRYLVKRTGEKVFLECVQDMDHENMFWYRQDPGLGLRLIYFSYDVKMKEKGDIPEGYSVSREKKERFSLILESASTNQTSMYLCASSLSYRDGQPQHFGDGTRLSIL.

The chain recombines TRBV3-1 (or the pseudogene TRBV3-2) with TRBJ2-1; possibly TRBD2 for D (7 bases). This CDR3 has 13 amino acids. From germline, CDR1 is LGHDT and CDR2 YNNKEL (reference sequence). V gave up 4 bases and J gave up 10 bases, with 14 bases separating them. The CDR3 loop reads CASSLGGAWEQFF. Written as DNA, the CDR3 is TGTGCCAGCAGCCTGGGGGGGGCTTGGGAGCAGTTCTTC.

The genes are TRBV28 and TRBJ1-2, with D possibly TRBD1 on 6 matching bases. Deletions cut 7 bases from V and 7 bases from J, with 16 bases between. The CDR3 extends over 13 amino acids. In germline, CDR1 is MDHEN, CDR2 SYDVKM. CDR3 nucleotides: TGTGCCAGCAATGCCCCCACAGGGTTTGGCTACACCTTC. Its protein is CASNAPTGFGYTF.

The chain links TRBV7-6 to TRBJ2-3; tentative D call: TRBD1 (5 bases). Germline V gene data show CDR1 as SGHVS and CDR2 as FNYEAQ. Trimming stripped 5 bases from V and 1 base from J, with 13 bases between. The CDR3 has 15 residues. The CDR3 sequence: CASSPQGWGTDTQYF. The CDR3 DNA is TGTGCCAGCAGCCCGCAGGGTTGGGGCACAGATACGCAGTATTTT.

V gene TRBV6-2 or TRBV6-3 combines with J gene TRBJ1-1; D is perhaps TRBD1 (6 bases). Trimming shortened V by 2 bases and J by 5 bases, and 12 bases separated the two germline ends. This CDR3 is built from 14 residues. Germline CDR1 and CDR2: MNHEY and SVGEGT. The CDR3 region has the DNA TGTGCCAGCAGTTACGGTCAGGGGTGGACTGAAGCTTTCTTT. This translates into CASSYGQGWTEAFF.

Comment on this clone: Other DNA sequences in this sample translate to the same CDR3. The chain is built from TRBV2 and TRBJ2-2, with 9 bases identical to TRBD1. J lost 2 bases, V lost 8 bases, and 3 bases had no gene match. The germline V gene has CDR1 SNHLY and CDR2 FYNNEI. The CDR3 extends over 14 amino acids. Here the CDR3 reads CASRQGGNTGELFF. The CDR3 DNA is TGTGCCAGCCGACAGGGGGGCAACACCGGGGAGCTGTTTTTT.

The rearrangement joins TRBV18 to TRBJ2-5; no definite D call. CDR3 size: 13 residues. Trimming left V 0 bases short and J 4 bases short, with 6 bases between. CDR1 and CDR2 (germline): KGHSH, LQKENI. CDR3 region: CASSPPAGETQYF. The CDR3 nucleotides read TGTGCCAGCTCACCACCGGCAGGAGAGACCCAGTACTTC.

CDR3 in amino acids: CASSLAGGNTIYF. CDR3 DNA: TGTGCCAGCAGCTTGGCGGGCGGAAACACCATATATTTT. The chain recombines TRBV7-9 with TRBJ1-3; no reliable D call. With 3 bases removed from V and 4 bases from J, the gap between germline ends came to 7 bases. Germline V gives CDR1 SEHNR, CDR2 FQNEAQ (reference sequence). The CDR3 sequence is 13 residues long.

Only one count was recorded for this clone. The V call is TRBV11-2, the J call TRBJ2-1; 8 nucleotides match TRBD2. V was clipped by 1 base and J by 8 bases; unmatched bases: 4. In germline, CDR1 is SGHAT, CDR2 FQNNGV. The CDR3 contains 14 residues. The CDR3 sequence: CASSLAGGPYEQFF. The CDR3 DNA follows: TGTGCCAGCAGCTTAGCGGGAGGGCCCTATGAGCAGTTCTTC. Full variable domain (rest looked up from reference TRBV11-2 and TRBJ2-1): EAGVAQSPRYKIIEKRQSVAFWCNPISGHATLYWYQQILGQGPKLLIQFQNNGVVDDSQLPKDRFSAERLKGVDSTLKIQPAKLEDSAVYLCASSLAGGPYEQFFGPGTRLTVL.

This chain connects TRBV5-1 to TRBJ2-7; a weak D match, TRBD2 (6 bases). With 0 bases removed from V and 0 bases from J, the gap between germline ends came to 13 bases. There are 16 residues in the CDR3. Germline loops: CDR1 SGHRS, CDR2 YFSETQ. The CDR3 loop is CASSLAFAGSSYEQYF. CDR3 in DNA: TGCGCCAGCAGCTTGGCCTTCGCGGGAAGCTCCTACGAGCAGTACTTC.

The chain carries TRBV7-8 and TRBJ2-7; D is perhaps TRBD1 (6 bases). Trimming took 5 bases from V and 5 from J, leaving 10 bases between them. The CDR3 length is 12 residues. CDR1 is SGHVS, CDR2 FQNEAQ, per germline. The CDR3 sequence is CASSQDRHEQYF. Here the CDR3 DNA reads TGTGCCAGCAGCCAGGACAGACACGAGCAGTACTTC.

The chain employs TRBV12-3 or TRBV12-4 and TRBJ2-3; no firm D call. The CDR3 covers 13 residues. V was pared by 6 bases and J by 6 bases, with 13 bases between. The CDR3 sequence: CASRPDDWDTQYF. As DNA, the CDR3 is TGTGCCAGCAGGCCCGACGACTGGGATACGCAGTATTTT.

This chain joins TRBV5-1 and TRBJ2-7; maybe TRBD1 (6 bases). Germline V gene data show CDR1 as SGHRS and CDR2 as YFSETQ. This CDR3 spans 15 amino acids. V dropped 0 bases and J dropped 3 bases, with 13 bases sitting between them. The CDR3 protein is CASSLGGPPDYEQYF. CDR3 in DNA: TGCGCCAGCAGCTTGGGGGGGCCCCCGGACTACGAGCAGTACTTC.

Only one count was recorded for this clone. This sequence joins TRBV7-2 and TRBJ2-3; 10 bases map to TRBD2. Germline-derived CDR1 and CDR2 are SGHTA and FQGNSA. CDR3 size: 18 residues. Trimming took 0 bases from V and 0 from J; bases not matched to a gene: 6. CDR3 region: CASSLALAGGLSTDTQYF. The CDR3 bases are TGTGCCAGCAGCTTAGCGTTAGCGGGGGGCCTTAGCACAGATACGCAGTATTTT.

The V call is TRBV4-3, the J call TRBJ2-6, with 8 bases identical to TRBD2. Germline values: CDR1 LGHNA, CDR2 YSLEER. This CDR3 has 20 residues. The junction had 10 bases not matched to a gene; V was cut back by 0 bases and J by 0 bases. CDR3 DNA sequence: TGCGCCAGCAGCCAAGATGGGGGGCTAGCGGGTACCTCTGGGGCCAACGTCCTGACTTTC. Its translation is CASSQDGGLAGTSGANVLTF.

This chain uses TRBV5-6 with TRBJ2-1; tentatively, D is TRBD2 (6 bases). The CDR3 consists of 16 residues. Deletions cut 4 bases from V and 7 bases from J, with 21 bases between. Germline lookup yields CDR1 SGHDT and CDR2 YYEEEE. The CDR3 region has the DNA TGTGCCAGCAGCCCTCGTGGGGGGAAAACGTGGAATGAGCAGTTCTTC. Translating it yields CASSPRGGKTWNEQFF.

The count of this clone is one. The chain has TRBV28 and TRBJ1-2; D may be TRBD1 (5 bases). Germline CDR1 MDHEN, CDR2 SYDVKM. The V end was cut by 2 bases, the J end by 5 bases, with 12 bases between. This CDR3 spans 14 amino acids. The chain's CDR3 is CASSLPGRGYGYTF. DNA of the CDR3: TGTGCCAGCAGTTTACCGGGGCGGGGATATGGCTACACCTTC.

V is TRBV21-1 and J is TRBJ2-7; no DNA check was done on the table's D call, TRBD1. TRBV21-1 is noted as a pseudogene. CDR3 length: 14 amino acids. Here the CDR3 reads CASSKAGRTYEQYF. For the CDR3, the DNA is TGTGCCAGCAGCAAAGCGGGCAGAACCTACGAGCAGTACTTC.

The chain uses TRBV19 and TRBJ2-1; D possibly corresponds to TRBD2 (7 bases). Germline values: CDR1 LNHDA, CDR2 SQIVND (reference sequence). The V end lost 1 base, the J end lost 0 bases, and 13 bases lay between the germline ends. The CDR3 is 17 amino acids. Here the CDR3 reads CASSIGDGGRSYNEQFF. The DNA of the CDR3 is TGTGCCAGTAGTATAGGTGACGGGGGGCGCTCCTACAATGAGCAGTTCTTC.

V and J are TRBV2 and TRBJ2-3, with D uncertain. The V and J ends lost 0 bases and 6 bases respectively, with 7 bases between them. Per the germline V gene, CDR1 is SNHLY and CDR2 is FYNNEI. This CDR3 comprises 13 residues. CDR3 residues: CASSEALFDTQYF. CDR3 DNA: TGTGCCAGCAGTGAAGCGCTATTTGATACGCAGTATTTT.

This clone showed up just once. V gene TRBV15 combines with J gene TRBJ2-3, with D tentatively TRBD2 (6 bases). The CDR3 covers 15 residues. The V gene's germline CDR1 is LNHNV and CDR2 YYDKDF (reference sequence). With 5 bases removed from V and 1 base from J, the gap between germline ends came to 13 bases. In nucleotides, the CDR3 is TGTGCCACCAGCGGGGCGGGACGACGCACAGATACGCAGTATTTT. Amino acid sequence: CATSGAGRRTDTQYF. The full variable domain, in which reference TRBV15 and TRBJ2-3 provide the parts outside the CDR3, is DAMVIQNPRYQVTQFGKPVTLSCSQTLNHNVMYWYQQKSSQAPKLLFHYYDKDFNNEADTPDNFQSRRPNTSFCFLDIRSPGLGDTAMYLCATSGAGRRTDTQYFGPGTRLTVL.